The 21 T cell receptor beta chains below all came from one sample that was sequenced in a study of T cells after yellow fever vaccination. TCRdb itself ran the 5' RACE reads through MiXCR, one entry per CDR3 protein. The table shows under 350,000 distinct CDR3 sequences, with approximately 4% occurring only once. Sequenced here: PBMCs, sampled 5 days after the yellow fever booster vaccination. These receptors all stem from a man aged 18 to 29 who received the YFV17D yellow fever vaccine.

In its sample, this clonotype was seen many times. Here the CDR3 DNA reads TGTGCCAGCAGCCGGACCGGCGGGGCAGGGCAACATTGGACCCAGTACTTC. Its translation is CASSRTGGAGQHWTQYF. The chain recombines TRBV5-5 with TRBJ2-5, with D maybe TRBD2 (6 bases). CDR1 and CDR2 (germline): SGHKS, YYEKEE (reference sequence). V gave up 4 bases and J gave up 7 bases, with 26 bases separating them. CDR3 size: 17 residues.

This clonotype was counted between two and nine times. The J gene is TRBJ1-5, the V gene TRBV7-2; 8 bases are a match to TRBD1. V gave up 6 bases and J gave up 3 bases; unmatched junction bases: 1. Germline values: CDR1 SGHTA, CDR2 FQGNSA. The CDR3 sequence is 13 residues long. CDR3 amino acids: CASRGQVNQPQHF. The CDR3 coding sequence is TGTGCCAGCAGGGGACAGGTCAATCAGCCCCAGCATTTT. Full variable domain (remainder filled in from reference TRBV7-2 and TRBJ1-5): GAGVSQSPSNKVTEKGKDVELRCDPISGHTALYWYRQSLGQGLEFLIYFQGNSAPDKSGLPSDRFSAERTGGSVSTLTIQRTQQEDSAVYLCASRGQVNQPQHFGDGTRLSIL.

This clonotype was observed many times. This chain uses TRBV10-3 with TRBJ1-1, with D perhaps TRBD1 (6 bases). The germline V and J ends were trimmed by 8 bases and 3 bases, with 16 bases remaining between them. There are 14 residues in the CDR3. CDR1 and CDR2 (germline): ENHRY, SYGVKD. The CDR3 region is CAIVRGGYHTEAFF. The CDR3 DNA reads TGTGCCATCGTGCGGGGGGGCTACCACACTGAAGCTTTCTTT.

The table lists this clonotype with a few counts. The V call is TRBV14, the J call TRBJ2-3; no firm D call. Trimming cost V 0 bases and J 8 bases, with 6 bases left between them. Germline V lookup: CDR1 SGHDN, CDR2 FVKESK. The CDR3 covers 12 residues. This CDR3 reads CASSQEDGTQYF. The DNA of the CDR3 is TGTGCCAGCAGCCAAGAGGACGGTACGCAGTATTTT.

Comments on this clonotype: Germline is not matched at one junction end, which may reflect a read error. The CDR3, as DNA: TGTGCCAGCAGTTTTGGACTGGAGAGCAGAGATACGCAGTATTTT. It codes for CASSFGLESRDTQYF. The chain employs TRBV6-2 or TRBV6-3 and TRBJ2-3, with D possibly being TRBD2 (5 bases). The CDR3 consists of 15 residues. Germline values: CDR1 MNHEY, CDR2 SVGEGT.

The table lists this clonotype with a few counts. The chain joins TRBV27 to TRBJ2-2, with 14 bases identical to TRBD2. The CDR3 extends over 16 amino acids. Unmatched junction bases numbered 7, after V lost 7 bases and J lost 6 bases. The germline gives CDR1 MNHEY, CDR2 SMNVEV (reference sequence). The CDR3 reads CASTGTSGGKAGELFF. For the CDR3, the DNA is TGTGCCAGCACTGGGACTAGCGGGGGAAAGGCCGGGGAGCTGTTTTTT.

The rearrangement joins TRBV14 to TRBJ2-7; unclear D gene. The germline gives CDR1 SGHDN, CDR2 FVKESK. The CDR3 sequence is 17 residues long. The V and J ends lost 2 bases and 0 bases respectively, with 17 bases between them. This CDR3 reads CASSQPRARANSYEQYF. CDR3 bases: TGTGCCAGCAGCCAACCCCGAGCTAGGGCCAACTCCTACGAGCAGTACTTC.

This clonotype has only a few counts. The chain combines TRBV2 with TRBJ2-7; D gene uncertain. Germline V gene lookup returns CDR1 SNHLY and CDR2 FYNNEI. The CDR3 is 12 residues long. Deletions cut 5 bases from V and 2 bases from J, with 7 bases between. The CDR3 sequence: CASSQEPYEQYF. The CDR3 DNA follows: TGTGCCAGCAGTCAGGAACCCTACGAGCAGTACTTC.

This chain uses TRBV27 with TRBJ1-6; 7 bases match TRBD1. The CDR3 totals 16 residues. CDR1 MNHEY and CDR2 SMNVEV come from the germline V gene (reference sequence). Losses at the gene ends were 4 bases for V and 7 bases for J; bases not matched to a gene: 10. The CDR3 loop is CASSSPNYRGNSPLHF. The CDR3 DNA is TGTGCCAGCAGTTCCCCTAATTACAGGGGCAATTCACCCCTCCACTTT.

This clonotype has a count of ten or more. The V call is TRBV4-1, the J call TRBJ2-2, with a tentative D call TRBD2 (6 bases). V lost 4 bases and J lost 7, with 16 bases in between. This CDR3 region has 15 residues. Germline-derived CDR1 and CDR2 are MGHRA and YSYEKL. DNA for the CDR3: TGCGCCAGCAGCCCAACGGCAGGAGCGGGCGGGGAGCTGTTTTTT. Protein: CASSPTAGAGGELFF.

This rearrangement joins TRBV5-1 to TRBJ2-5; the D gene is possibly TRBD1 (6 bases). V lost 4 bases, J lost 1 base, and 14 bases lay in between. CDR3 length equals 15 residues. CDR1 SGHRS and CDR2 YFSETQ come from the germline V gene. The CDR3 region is CASSPFGQPQETQYF. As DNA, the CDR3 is TGCGCCAGCAGCCCATTCGGACAGCCCCAAGAGACCCAGTACTTC.

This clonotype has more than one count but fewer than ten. CDR3 sequence: CASNPGLAPGELFF. CDR3 bases: TGTGCCAGCAATCCCGGACTAGCCCCCGGGGAGCTGTTTTTT. The chain couples TRBV6-6 to TRBJ2-2; 8 bases are a match to TRBD2. Germline CDR1 reads MNHNY; CDR2 reads SVGAGI (reference sequence). The CDR3 covers 14 residues. V shed 7 bases and J 6 bases; nucleotides not matched to a gene: 7.

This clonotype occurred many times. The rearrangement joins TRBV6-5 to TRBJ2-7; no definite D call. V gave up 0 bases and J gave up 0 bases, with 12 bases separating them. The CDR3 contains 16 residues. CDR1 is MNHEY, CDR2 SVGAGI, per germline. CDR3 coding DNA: TGTGCCAGCAGTTACTCCTTGGACGGTTTCTCCTACGAGCAGTACTTC. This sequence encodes CASSYSLDGFSYEQYF.

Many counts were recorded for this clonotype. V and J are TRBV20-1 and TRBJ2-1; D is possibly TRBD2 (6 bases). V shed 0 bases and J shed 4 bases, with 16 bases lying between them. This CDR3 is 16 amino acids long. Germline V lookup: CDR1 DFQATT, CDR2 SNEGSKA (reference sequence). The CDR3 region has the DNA TGCAGTGCTAGAGATTATAAGCGGGCTACTTACAATGAGCAGTTCTTC. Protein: CSARDYKRATYNEQFF.

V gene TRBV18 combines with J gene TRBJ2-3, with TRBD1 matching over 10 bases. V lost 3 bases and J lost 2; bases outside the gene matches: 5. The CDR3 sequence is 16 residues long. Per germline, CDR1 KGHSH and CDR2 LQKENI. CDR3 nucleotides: TGTGCCAGCTCACCCCGGGACAGGGGTCTCACAGATACGCAGTATTTT. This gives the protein CASSPRDRGLTDTQYF.

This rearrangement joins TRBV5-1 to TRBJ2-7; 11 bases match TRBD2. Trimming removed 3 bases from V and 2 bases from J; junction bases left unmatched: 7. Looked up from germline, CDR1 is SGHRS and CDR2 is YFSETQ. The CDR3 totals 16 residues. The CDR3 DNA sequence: TGCGCCAGCAGCTCAGCCGGGACTAGCGGACCCTACGAGCAGTACTTC. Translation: CASSSAGTSGPYEQYF.

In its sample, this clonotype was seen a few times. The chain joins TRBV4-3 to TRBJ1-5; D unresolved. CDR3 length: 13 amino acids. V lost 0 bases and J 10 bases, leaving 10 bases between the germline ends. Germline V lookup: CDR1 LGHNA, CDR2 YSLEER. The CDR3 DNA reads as TGCGCCAGCAGCCAAGATACCGTCGCCCCCCAGCATTTT. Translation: CASSQDTVAPQHF.

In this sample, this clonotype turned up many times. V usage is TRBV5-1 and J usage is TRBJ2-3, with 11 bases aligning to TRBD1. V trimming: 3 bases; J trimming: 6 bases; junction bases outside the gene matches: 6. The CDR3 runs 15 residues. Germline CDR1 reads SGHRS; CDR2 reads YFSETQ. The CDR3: CASSYGQGARDTQYF. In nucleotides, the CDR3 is TGCGCCAGCAGCTACGGACAGGGGGCAAGGGATACGCAGTATTTT. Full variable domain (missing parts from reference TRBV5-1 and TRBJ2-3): KAGVTQTPRYLIKTRGQQVTLSCSPISGHRSVSWYQQTPGQGLQFLFEYFSETQRNKGNFPGRFSGRQFSNSRSEMNVSTLELGDSALYLCASSYGQGARDTQYFGPGTRLTVL.

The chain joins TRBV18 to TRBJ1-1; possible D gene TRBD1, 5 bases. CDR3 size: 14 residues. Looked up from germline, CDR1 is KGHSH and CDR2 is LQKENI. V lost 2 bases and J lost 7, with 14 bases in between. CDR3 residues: CASSPIGDRGEAFF. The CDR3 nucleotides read TGTGCCAGCTCACCAATAGGGGATCGAGGTGAAGCTTTCTTT.

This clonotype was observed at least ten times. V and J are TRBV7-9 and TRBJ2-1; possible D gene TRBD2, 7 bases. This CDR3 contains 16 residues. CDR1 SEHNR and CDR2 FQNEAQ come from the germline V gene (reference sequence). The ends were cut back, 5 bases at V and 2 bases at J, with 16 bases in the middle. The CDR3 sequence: CASSRRDGGPYNEQFF. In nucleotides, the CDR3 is TGTGCCAGCAGCCGACGGGACGGGGGGCCCTACAATGAGCAGTTCTTC.

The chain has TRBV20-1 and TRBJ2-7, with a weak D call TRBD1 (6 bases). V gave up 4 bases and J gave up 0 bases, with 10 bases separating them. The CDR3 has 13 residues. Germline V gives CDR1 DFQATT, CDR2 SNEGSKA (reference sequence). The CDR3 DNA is TGCAGTGCTACAACAGGGAACTCCTACGAGCAGTACGTC. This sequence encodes CSATTGNSYEQYV.